This T cell receptor beta chain was identified in a study of tumor-infiltrating lymphocytes in primary liver carcinoma. Joint extraction of RNA and DNA used 20-30 mg of bulk tissue that was unsorted. Germline lookup yields CDR1 SGHTA and CDR2 FQGTGA. This CDR3 is 12 amino acids long. To note about this clonotype: Sequence at one end of the junction differs from germline and may be a read error.

A primer in the constant region served to generate TCR beta cDNA from 450 to 600 ng of total RNA. Libraries covering TCR beta were generated through three nested multiplex PCR rounds (using a slightly modified ARM-PCR). PCR rounds one and two used TRBV1-TRBV30 forward primers with a C-beta reverse primer for roughly 10 cycles each. TCRdb used MiXCR to reprocess the multiplex PCR reads, holding one entry per CDR3 protein. Found here are 150,000 to 200,000 distinct CDR3 sequences, around four fifths of them singletons; the top ten hold 15% to 20%. The genes are TRBV7-3 and TRBJ2-7, with D hard to call. Sequenced material: tumor tissue from primary liver carcinoma. The source of this sequence is a man aged 40-49 years with primary liver carcinoma and hepatitis B virus infection. The CDR3 nucleotides are TGTGCCAGGAGCTTCAGAGTCCACGAGCAGTACTTC. It translates to CARSFRVHEQYF. Full variable domain (remainder filled in from reference TRBV7-3 and TRBJ2-7): GAGVSQTPSNKVTEKGKYVELRCDPISGHTALYWYRQSLGQGPEFLIYFQGTGAADDSGLPNDRFFAVRPEGSVSTLKIQRTERGDSAVYLCARSFRVHEQYFGPGTRLTVT.